This T cell receptor (beta chain) was found in a study of graft-versus-host responses after intestinal transplantation. Study context: Anti-thymocyte globulin induction preceded roughly 3 years of tacrolimus and steroid maintenance in all recipients. The study, taken as a whole, reports: Allografts of patients with graft-donor T cell macrochimerism showed high graft-versus-host to host-versus-graft clone ratios. GvH clones were found in recipient marrow; some appeared first in ileum or blood. Circulating GvH clones peaking coincided with falling HvG clones soon after transplant.

A note on this clone: The antigen is not known.

Produced via immunoSEQ multiplex PCR; TCRdb's table is partial and in-frame only. Here the sample spans under 150,000 clones, roughly nine tenths being singletons. Germline CDR1 is SGHAT and CDR2 is FQDESV (reference sequence). V lost 5 bases and J 5 bases, leaving 15 bases between the germline ends. This CDR3 contains 14 residues. The chain carries TRBV11-1 and TRBJ2-5; no firm D call. Sequences were derived from unstimulated CD4+ T cells sorted from spleen or lymph node cells, sampled before intestinal transplant. The sequence was collected from a human donor who received an intestinal transplant. The CDR3: CASSPGQVSETQYF. In DNA, the CDR3 is TGTGCCAGCAGCCCAGGTCAAGTGAGCGAGACCCAGTACTTC.